This T cell receptor (beta chain) comes out of a study of immune evolution from preneoplasia to lung adenocarcinoma (dated by TCRdb to the early 2020s). Some background on the complete study: HLA loss of heterozygosity was found in 7% of AIS, about 14% of MIA and under 40% of ADC lesions, and in no AAH lesions. The study combined immune gene expression, TCR sequencing and multiplex immunofluorescence to profile immune contexture across lung adenocarcinoma precursors and invasive adenocarcinoma. Resected precursor lesions (AAH, AIS, MIA) and invasive adenocarcinomas were compared with paired morphologically normal lung tissue. Sample size was based on specimen availability rather than a prior power calculation. Whole exome sequencing and methylation data from the same cohort of nodules were integrated with the immune data. A total of under 60 patients with pulmonary nodules who underwent surgical resection were included in the overall cohort. TCR sequencing data were obtained from 51 patients. According to the study, about a hundred samples went through TCR sequencing. Class I HLA alleles were inferred from exome data with POLYSOLVER, and allele-specific HLA loss was detected with LOHHLA. What the authors observed across the whole study: Normal lung had the highest top T cell clone frequencies, which appeared to decline progressively from AAH through AIS, MIA and invasive adenocarcinoma. The findings were based on association rather than direct causation, and larger cohorts with long-term follow-up and longitudinal biopsies were deemed needed. All patients were from Japan and China, so applicability to Western populations was uncertain. The highest clonality was observed in normal lung, whereas higher T cell density and diversity but lower clonality appeared to be present in later-stage lesions. KRAS-mutant nodules showed the highest T cell clonality compared with EGFR-mutant or double wild-type lesions.

Resection was performed on patients in Japan or China between the mid-2010s and the late 2010s. Two lung cancer pathologists independently reviewed H&E slides to confirm the histologic diagnosis of every case. To enrich premalignant or tumor cells for nucleic acid extraction, macro-dissection was performed after pathologic assessment. DNA was isolated from FFPE tissue using the AllPrep DNA/RNA FFPE Kit. The immunoSEQ hsTCRbeta Kit was used to sequence TCR beta CDR3 regions from DNA. The paper's processing steps were these. The ImmunoSEQ Analyzer was used to analyse the TCR sequencing data. T cell clonality was calculated on productive rearrangements as 1 minus Pielou's evenness. The inverse Simpson index, applied to productive templates, was used to measure T cell diversity. T cell density was defined as TCR beta template counts normalized to usable DNA, with usable DNA estimated by amplification and sequencing of housekeeping genes. Two-sided Kruskal-Wallis tests were used to compare TCR metrics across histologic stages. In its TCRdb copy, this immuneACCESS table keeps in-frame sequences only and misses some clones. Where compared with another copy, unresolved V genes explain less than half of these, and the others have no known cause. That table furnishes V, J and clone size, whereas the DNA furnished D and trimming. In this sample the table shows more than 6,000 clones, approximately 80% of which occur a single time. The top ten clonotypes cover 5% to 8.5% of the sample.

V drops 6 bases and J drops 2 bases, leaving 20 bases in between. CDR1 LNHDA and CDR2 SQIVND were looked up in the germline V gene (reference sequence). From the cysteine through the phenylalanine, the CDR3 covers 16 amino acids. CDR3 DNA is the only sequence kept; it has 48 bases, read in frame from the first base. Remarks on this clone: Its antigen has not been determined. It has no much larger one-base neighbor in the sample; base qualities were not kept.

What was sequenced was FFPE lung adenocarcinoma in situ tissue. In the paper's terms, the cell subset or site label means: preinvasive adenocarcinoma in situ (AIS). The sequence links TRBV19 to TRBJ2-7, and perhaps TRBD1 as D gene, on 6 matching bases. This clonotype was sampled from a person aged 55-80 years with lung adenocarcinoma. The CDR3 reads CASSPLGGLSTYEQYF. The DNA sequence is given as TGTGCCAGTAGCCCCCTAGGGGGATTATCCACCTACGAGCAGTACTTC.